The 32 T cell receptor beta chains in this list originate from one sample, sequenced in a study of glioma-infiltrating T cells. TCR alpha and beta CDR3 regions were amplified from RNA using iRepertoire nested multiplex PCR. TCRdb passed the multiplex PCR reads through MiXCR, listing each CDR3 protein once. The data hold approximately 140,000 distinct CDR3 sequences, with approximately 24% observed a single time. Sequenced: glioma tissue, nonneoplastic brain tissue, or PBMCs (not recorded which). All receptors derive from a human donor with low-grade glioma or glioblastoma, undergoing nonglioma brain surgery, or in good health (not recorded which).

The chain recombines TRBV2 with TRBJ1-1; no clear D. The CDR3 spans 12 residues. Germline V gives CDR1 SNHLY, CDR2 FYNNEI. V gave up 7 bases and J gave up 4 bases, with 10 bases separating them. CDR3: CASTSFPTEAFF. The CDR3 region has the DNA TGTGCCAGCACTTCTTTCCCCACTGAAGCTTTCTTT.

This clonotype was seen repeatedly, ten times or more. J is TRBJ1-6 and V is TRBV7-6, with D tentatively TRBD1 (5 bases). The CDR3 has 13 amino acids. Germline CDR1 is SGHVS and CDR2 is FNYEAQ. Trimming shortened V by 1 base and J by 7 bases, and 5 bases separated the two germline ends. CDR3 DNA sequence: TGTGCCAGCAGCTTAGACAGGAATTCACCCCTCCACTTT. Translating gives CASSLDRNSPLHF. The full variable domain, rest sourced from reference TRBV7-6 and TRBJ1-6, is GAGVSQSPRYKVTKRGQDVALRCDPISGHVSLYWYRQALGQGPEFLTYFNYEAQQDKSGLPNDRFSAERPEGSISTLTIQRTEQRDSAMYRCASSLDRNSPLHFGNGTRLTVT.

The V call is TRBV11-2, the J call TRBJ1-2, with D possibly being TRBD1 (5 bases). The germline CDR1 and CDR2 sequences are SGHAT and FQNNGV. The CDR3 spans 13 residues. V gave up 6 bases and J gave up 3 bases, with 11 bases separating them. This chain's CDR3 is CASSSTGYYGYTF. The CDR3 nucleotides read TGTGCCAGCAGTTCAACAGGATACTATGGCTACACCTTC.

V is TRBV14 and J is TRBJ1-2; D uncertain. Between the trimmed V and J ends, which lost 4 bases and 3 bases, there was a span of 9 bases. This CDR3 is 13 amino acids long. Per germline, CDR1 SGHDN and CDR2 FVKESK. The CDR3 DNA sequence: TGTGCCAGCAGCCCTCCCTGGTACTATGGCTACACCTTC. Its translation is CASSPPWYYGYTF.

Regarding this clonotype: A read error may be the cause here, since a much bigger clone is one base away. The chain has TRBV20-1 and TRBJ1-1; D call uncertain. Trimming left V 7 bases short and J 2 bases short, with 14 bases between. Looked up from germline, CDR1 is DFQATT and CDR2 is SNEGSKA (reference sequence). The CDR3 has 13 amino acids. The CDR3 sequence: CSGSSQLNTEAFF. As DNA, the CDR3 is TGCAGTGGTAGTTCACAGCTTAACACTGAAGCTTTCTTT.

Ten or more counts support this clonotype. The chain couples TRBV6-1 to TRBJ2-1; D uncertain. The V and J ends lost 5 bases and 8 bases respectively, with 13 bases between them. This CDR3 region has 13 residues. Germline V lookup: CDR1 MNHNS, CDR2 SASEGT. The CDR3 sequence is CASSSRRSDEQFF. The CDR3 coding sequence is TGTGCCAGCAGTTCTCGCCGGTCTGATGAGCAGTTCTTC.

The table lists this clonotype with many counts. The chain combines TRBV28 with TRBJ1-1; the D gene is possibly TRBD1 (5 bases). V lost 5 bases and J 10 bases, leaving 23 bases between the germline ends. Germline-derived CDR1 and CDR2 are MDHEN and SYDVKM. The CDR3 has 15 residues. The CDR3 nucleotides are TGTGCCAGCAGTCTAGGACGGGGGGACTTCGTTGGAGCTTTCTTT. Protein sequence: CASSLGRGDFVGAFF. The entire variable domain, with the rest obtained from reference TRBV28 and TRBJ1-1, is as follows: DVKVTQSSRYLVKRTGEKVFLECVQDMDHENMFWYRQDPGLGLRLIYFSYDVKMKEKGDIPEGYSVSREKKERFSLILESASTNQTSMYLCASSLGRGDFVGAFFGQGTRLTVV.

This clonotype was seen only a few times. This sequence joins TRBV7-9 and TRBJ1-2, with D possibly matching TRBD1 (5 bases). V lost 1 base and J 7 bases, leaving 13 bases between the germline ends. The CDR3 runs 14 residues. Germline CDR1 and CDR2: SEHNR and FQNEAQ (reference sequence). CDR3 in DNA: TGTGCCAGCAGCTTAGTGGGGGGAAAGAGTGGCTACACCTTC. Translation: CASSLVGGKSGYTF.

This clonotype was observed a few times. The chain couples TRBV7-9 to TRBJ2-5, with a weak D call TRBD2 (7 bases). Looked up from germline, CDR1 is SEHNR and CDR2 is FQNEAQ (reference sequence). V lost 8 bases to trimming and J lost 2 bases, with 15 bases between them. The CDR3 spans 14 residues. The CDR3 is CASAERGGQETQYF. The DNA for the CDR3 is TGTGCCAGCGCGGAGAGGGGGGGGCAAGAGACCCAGTACTTC.

The J gene is TRBJ2-2, the V gene TRBV4-1; 8 bases map to TRBD2. The germline V gene has CDR1 MGHRA and CDR2 YSYEKL. V shed 3 bases and J 6 bases; nucleotides not matched to a gene: 6. The CDR3 length is 15 residues. The DNA for the CDR3 is TGCGCCAGCAGCCAGGGACTAGTTAACGCCGGGGAGCTGTTTTTT. This translates into CASSQGLVNAGELFF.

This chain uses TRBV5-1 with TRBJ1-1; 7 bases line up with TRBD1. Per the germline V gene, CDR1 is SGHRS and CDR2 is YFSETQ. V lost 1 base to trimming and J lost 4 bases; unmatched junction nucleotides: 4. The CDR3 runs to 14 residues. The CDR3 DNA reads TGCGCCAGCAGCTTGACAGGGGTGGTCACTGAAGCTTTCTTT. It encodes CASSLTGVVTEAFF.

There are many counts of this clonotype. This chain uses TRBV14 with TRBJ1-1; perhaps TRBD1 as D (5 bases). The CDR3 length is 13 residues. Germline lookup yields CDR1 SGHDN and CDR2 FVKESK. V lost 8 bases, J lost 2 bases, and 12 bases lay in between. CDR3 coding DNA: TGTGCCAGCTCCGTTGGGGGAAACACTGAAGCTTTCTTT. Translated: CASSVGGNTEAFF.

This clonotype was counted only a few times. V and J are TRBV27 and TRBJ1-3; D call uncertain. Per germline, CDR1 MNHEY and CDR2 SMNVEV (reference sequence). The germline V and J ends were trimmed by 5 bases and 0 bases, with 14 bases remaining between them. The CDR3 contains 16 residues. The CDR3 reads CASSPRTASSGNTIYF. The CDR3 nucleotides are TGTGCCAGCAGTCCCCGGACGGCGAGCTCTGGAAACACCATATATTTT.

On this clonotype itself: This may arise from a read error, as a much more abundant clone is one base away. The genes are TRBV7-9 and TRBJ1-1; no reliable D call. With 3 bases removed from V and 0 bases from J, the gap between germline ends came to 5 bases. In germline, CDR1 is SEHNR, CDR2 FQNEAQ (reference sequence). The CDR3 extends over 13 amino acids. CDR3 in amino acids: CASSFTLNTEAFF. DNA of the CDR3: TGTGCCAGCAGCTTTACATTGAACACTGAAGCTTTCTTT.

With regard to this clonotype: A much larger clone is a single base away; this may be a read error. The J gene is TRBJ1-1, the V gene TRBV7-7; no firm D call. Germline CDR1 is SSHAT and CDR2 is FNYEAQ (reference sequence). This CDR3 spans 13 amino acids. With 5 bases removed from V and 6 bases from J, the gap between germline ends came to 13 bases. The CDR3 nucleotides read TGTGCCAGCAGCCGTGAGGAGGTCGCTGAAGCTTTCTTT. Protein: CASSREEVAEAFF.

This clonotype was seen at least ten times. J is TRBJ2-5 and V is TRBV7-2, with a tentative D call TRBD2 (6 bases). Trimming removed 5 bases at V and 5 bases at J, with 12 bases between. Per germline, CDR1 SGHTA and CDR2 FQGNSA. This CDR3 has 13 residues. The CDR3 sequence is CASSLGLGETQYF. CDR3 coding DNA: TGTGCCAGCAGCCTGGGACTTGGGGAGACCCAGTACTTC.

In this sample, this clonotype turned up many times. The genes are TRBV15 and TRBJ2-3; 11 positions agree with TRBD2. The length of the CDR3 is 13 residues. The J segment lost 5 bases and the V segment lost 5 bases, leaving 0 bases of the junction unmatched. The germline V gene has CDR1 LNHNV and CDR2 YYDKDF (reference sequence). The CDR3, as DNA: TGTGCCACCAGCGGGACTAGCGGAGATACGCAGTATTTT. The encoded protein is CATSGTSGDTQYF.

The chain recombines TRBV4-2 with TRBJ1-5; 7 bases align to TRBD1. Germline V gene sequence: CDR1 LGHNA, CDR2 YNFKEQ. The CDR3 consists of 17 residues. J was trimmed by 7 bases and V by 1 base; bases with no gene match: 13. CDR3 protein: CASSQGRTGSRKQPQHF. CDR3 nucleotide sequence: TGTGCCAGCAGCCAAGGGCGGACAGGCTCGAGGAAACAGCCCCAGCATTTT.

The rearrangement uses TRBV7-9 and TRBJ2-3, with 7 bases lining up with TRBD1. Trimming cost V 3 bases and J 0 bases; bases outside gene matches: 6. Germline lookup yields CDR1 SEHNR and CDR2 FQNEAQ (reference sequence). CDR3 size: 16 residues. CDR3 nucleotide sequence: TGTGCCAGCAGCTTGGGACAGTTTGTAAGCACAGATACGCAGTATTTT. This codes for CASSLGQFVSTDTQYF.

The V call is TRBV12-3 or TRBV12-4, the J call TRBJ1-3; D is unclear. V dropped 2 bases and J dropped 1 base, with 9 bases sitting between them. CDR3 length equals 15 residues. The CDR3 sequence is CASSLIGRSGNTIYF. The CDR3 region has the DNA TGTGCCAGCAGTTTAATCGGTAGATCTGGAAACACCATATATTTT.

This clonotype showed up just a few times. This chain connects TRBV7-9 to TRBJ1-6; 7 bases map to TRBD1. CDR1 and CDR2 from the germline V gene are SEHNR and FQNEAQ (reference sequence). The CDR3 spans 16 residues. V lost 6 bases to trimming and J lost 0 bases; unmatched junction nucleotides: 5. CDR3 DNA sequence: TGTGCCAGCAGGGACTGGGACAGCTCCTATAATTCACCCCTCCACTTT. Translation: CASRDWDSSYNSPLHF.

The rearrangement links TRBV5-1 to TRBJ2-1, with unresolved D. Germline lookup yields CDR1 SGHRS and CDR2 YFSETQ. Deletions cut 3 bases from V and 4 bases from J, with 5 bases between. The CDR3 spans 12 residues. CDR3 nucleotide sequence: TGCGCCAGCAGCTCCCTTTACAATGAGCAGTTCTTC. Encoded protein: CASSSLYNEQFF.

The chain has TRBV24-1 and TRBJ2-7; D might be TRBD1 (6 bases). V gave up 9 bases and J gave up 0 bases, with 17 bases separating them. CDR1 KGHDR and CDR2 SFDVKD come from the germline V gene. CDR3 size: 15 residues. In nucleotides, the CDR3 is TGTGCCACCGAGTCACAGGGAAGAAGCTCCTACGAGCAGTACGTC. Its translation is CATESQGRSSYEQYV.

The CDR3 nucleotides read TGTGCCAGCAGTTTCGACAGGAATGCCTACGAGCAGTTCTTC. Its protein is CASSFDRNAYEQFF. V is TRBV6-5 and J is TRBJ2-1, with D maybe TRBD1 (6 bases). The CDR3 consists of 14 residues. V lost 4 bases and J 10 bases, leaving 17 bases between the germline ends. The germline V gene has CDR1 MNHEY and CDR2 SVGAGI.

The chain has TRBV29-1 and TRBJ2-5, with D maybe TRBD2 (6 bases). Germline CDR1 and CDR2: SQVTM and ANQGSEA. This CDR3 contains 15 residues. Trimming took 5 bases from V and 4 from J, leaving 20 bases between them. The CDR3 nucleotides read TGCAGCGTTTCACCGGGACCTGAGGGAGGAGAGACCCAGTACTTC. Encoded protein: CSVSPGPEGGETQYF.

The chain uses TRBV20-1 and TRBJ1-2, with 10 positions matching TRBD1. This CDR3 region has 14 residues. The germline gives CDR1 DFQATT, CDR2 SNEGSKA (reference sequence). Trimming took 3 bases from V and 7 from J; bases not matched to a gene: 8. CDR3 protein: CSASWDRGSGGYTF. CDR3 DNA: TGCAGTGCTAGTTGGGACAGGGGTAGTGGTGGCTACACCTTC.

To note about this clonotype: Being one base from a much bigger clone, this may be a read error. The rearrangement joins TRBV20-1 to TRBJ2-5; D is uncertain. V lost 6 bases and J 0 bases, leaving 14 bases between the germline ends. The CDR3 totals 14 residues. CDR1 is DFQATT, CDR2 SNEGSKA, per germline (reference sequence). The CDR3 protein is CSAHIETYQETQYF. CDR3 nucleotides: TGCAGTGCCCACATCGAGACGTACCAAGAGACCCAGTACTTC.

This clonotype was observed a handful of times. The chain joins TRBV12-3 or TRBV12-4 to TRBJ1-5; perhaps TRBD1 as D (6 bases). The CDR3 sequence is 16 residues long. Trimming left V 6 bases short and J 0 bases short, with 15 bases between. CDR3 sequence reads: CASREGWTDSNQPQHF. CDR3 nucleotide sequence: TGTGCCAGCAGGGAGGGGTGGACAGATAGCAATCAGCCCCAGCATTTT.

This clonotype was found a few times. The rearrangement links TRBV28 to TRBJ1-2; no clear D gene. In germline, CDR1 is MDHEN, CDR2 SYDVKM. This CDR3 contains 15 residues. The ends were cut back, 5 bases at V and 4 bases at J, with 17 bases in the middle. The CDR3 sequence is CASSQAGGARYGYTF. DNA of the CDR3: TGTGCCAGCAGTCAGGCGGGAGGAGCCCGCTATGGCTACACCTTC.

This clonotype has only a few counts. The chain has TRBV28 and TRBJ1-1; D is unclear. This CDR3 has 12 amino acids. V gave up 4 bases and J gave up 6 bases, with 9 bases separating them. Per the germline V gene, CDR1 is MDHEN and CDR2 is SYDVKM. CDR3 sequence: CASSYLGSEAFF. The CDR3 DNA follows: TGTGCCAGCAGTTACCTAGGATCTGAAGCTTTCTTT.

This clonotype was seen many times. The chain carries TRBV20-1 and TRBJ2-1; D remains unclear. Germline V lookup: CDR1 DFQATT, CDR2 SNEGSKA (reference sequence). This CDR3 spans 14 amino acids. V was clipped by 0 bases and J by 4 bases, with 10 bases between them. The CDR3 sequence is CSARDPRRYNEQFF. The CDR3 DNA reads TGCAGTGCTAGAGATCCGAGGCGGTACAATGAGCAGTTCTTC.

This clonotype was counted many times. The chain is built from TRBV15 and TRBJ1-2, with D perhaps TRBD1 (6 bases). The germline V and J ends were trimmed by 3 bases and 7 bases, with 15 bases remaining between them. This CDR3 has 14 amino acids. Germline lookup yields CDR1 LNHNV and CDR2 YYDKDF (reference sequence). The CDR3 spells CATSRDPGTFGYTF. Written as DNA, the CDR3 is TGTGCCACCAGCAGGGACCCCGGGACATTTGGCTACACCTTC.